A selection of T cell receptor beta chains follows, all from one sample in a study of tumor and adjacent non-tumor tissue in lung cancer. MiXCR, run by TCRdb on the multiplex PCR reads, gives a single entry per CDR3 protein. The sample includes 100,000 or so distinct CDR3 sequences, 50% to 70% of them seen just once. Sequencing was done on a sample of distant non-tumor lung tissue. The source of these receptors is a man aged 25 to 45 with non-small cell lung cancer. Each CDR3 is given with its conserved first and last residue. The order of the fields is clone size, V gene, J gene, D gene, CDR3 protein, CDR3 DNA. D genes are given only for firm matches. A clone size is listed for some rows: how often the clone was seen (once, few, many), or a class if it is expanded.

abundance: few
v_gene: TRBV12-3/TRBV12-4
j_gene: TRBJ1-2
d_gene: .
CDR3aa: CASTLGDSPNYGYTF
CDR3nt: TGTGCCAGCACCTTAGGTGATAGTCCTAACTATGGCTACACCTTC

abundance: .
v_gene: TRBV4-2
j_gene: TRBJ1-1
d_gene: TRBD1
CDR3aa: CASSPAYATGVNTEAFF
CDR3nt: TGTGCCAGCAGTCCAGCCTATGCGACAGGGGTGAACACTGAAGCTTTCTTT

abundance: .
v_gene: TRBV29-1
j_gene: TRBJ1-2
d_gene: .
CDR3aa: CSVEGGGDCNYGYTF
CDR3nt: TGCAGCGTTGAAGGTGGGGGAGACTGTAACTATGGCTACACTTTC

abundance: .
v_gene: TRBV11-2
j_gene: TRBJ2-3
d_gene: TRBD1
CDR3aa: CASSLDWRGGTDAQYF
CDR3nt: TGTGCTAGCAGCTTAGACTGGCGAGGGGGCACAGATGCGCAGTATTTT

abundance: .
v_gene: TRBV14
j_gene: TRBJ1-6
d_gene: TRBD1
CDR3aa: CASSQATGENSPIHF
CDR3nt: TGTGCCAGCAGCCAAGCGACAGGGGAGAACTCACCCATCCACTTT

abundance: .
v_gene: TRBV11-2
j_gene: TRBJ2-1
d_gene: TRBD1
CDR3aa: CSSSLRGLLRVNEQFF
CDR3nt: TGTTCCAGCAGCTTAAGGGGGCTTCTTAGGGTCAATGAGCAGTTCTTC

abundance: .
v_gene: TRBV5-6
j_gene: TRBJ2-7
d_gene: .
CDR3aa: CTSSAGPYRSVSSYERYF
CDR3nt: TGTACCAGCAGCGCAGGACCATATCGTAGCGTGAGCTCCTACGAGCGGTACTTC

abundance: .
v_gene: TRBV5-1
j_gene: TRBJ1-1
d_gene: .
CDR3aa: CSSPPHPGKVTEAFF
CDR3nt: TGCTCCAGCCCTCCCCATCCGGGGAAGGTCACTGAAGCTTTCTTT

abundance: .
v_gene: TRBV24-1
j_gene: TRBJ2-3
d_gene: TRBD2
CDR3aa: CATSDSRKGGTDTQYF
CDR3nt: TGTGCCACCAGTGACTCTCGGAAGGGAGGGACAGATACGCAGTATTTT

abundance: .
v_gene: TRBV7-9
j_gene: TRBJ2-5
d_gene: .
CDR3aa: CASSPFEGGTWTQYF
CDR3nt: TGTGCCAGCAGCCCCTTCGAGGGAGGGACATGGACCCAGTACTTC

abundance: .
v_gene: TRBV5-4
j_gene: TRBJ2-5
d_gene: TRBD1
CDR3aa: CAIGQVQETQYF
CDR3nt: TGTGCCATCGGACAGGTTCAAGAGACTCAGTACTTC

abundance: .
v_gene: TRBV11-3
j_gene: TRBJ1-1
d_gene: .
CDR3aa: CARSKGSGPWTEAFF
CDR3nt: TGTGCCAGGAGCAAGGGGTCCGGTCCTTGGACTGAAGCTTTCTTT

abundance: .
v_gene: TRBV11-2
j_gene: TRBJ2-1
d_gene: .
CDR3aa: CASKEVAEQFF
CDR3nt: TGTGCCAGTAAAGAGGTGGCTGAGCAGTTCTTC

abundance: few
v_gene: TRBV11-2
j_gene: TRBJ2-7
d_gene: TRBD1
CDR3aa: CASRPGTGSYEQYF
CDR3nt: TGTGCCAGCAGACCCGGGACAGGGTCCTACGAGCAGTACTTC

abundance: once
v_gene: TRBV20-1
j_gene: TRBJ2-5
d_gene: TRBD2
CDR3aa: CSARERGRVETQYF
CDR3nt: TGCAGTGCGCGGGAGCGGGGGCGTGTAGAGACCCAGTACTTC

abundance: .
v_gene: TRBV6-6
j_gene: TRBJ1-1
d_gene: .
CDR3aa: CTSNRGPETEAFF
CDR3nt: TGTACCAGCAACCGGGGGCCGGAGACTGAAGCTTTCTTT

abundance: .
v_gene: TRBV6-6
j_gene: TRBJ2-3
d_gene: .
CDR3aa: CDSSHSAGGTDTQYF
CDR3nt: TGTGACAGCAGCCACTCCGCAGGCGGGACAGATACGCAGTATTTT

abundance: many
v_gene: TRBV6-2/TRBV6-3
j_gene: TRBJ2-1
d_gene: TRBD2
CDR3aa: CASSLPSGGSGEQFF
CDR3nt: TGTGCCAGCAGTTTGCCTAGCGGGGGGTCTGGTGAGCAGTTCTTC

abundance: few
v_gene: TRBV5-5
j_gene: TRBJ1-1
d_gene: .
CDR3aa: CASSRDEYSYLRTEALF
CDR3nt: TGTGCCAGCAGTCGGGATGAGTACTCCTACCTGCGCACTGAAGCTCTCTTT

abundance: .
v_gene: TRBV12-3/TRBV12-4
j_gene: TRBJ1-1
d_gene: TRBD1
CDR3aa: CVSRRRGRKTEAFF
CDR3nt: TGTGTCAGCAGGCGCAGGGGGCGGAAGACTGAAGCTTTCTTC

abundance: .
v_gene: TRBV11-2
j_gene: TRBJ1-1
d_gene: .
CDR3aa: CASSLGGNAEAFF
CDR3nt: TGTGCCAGCAGCTTAGGGGGGAATGCTGAAGCTTTCTTT

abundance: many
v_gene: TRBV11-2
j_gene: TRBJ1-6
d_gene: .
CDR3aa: CASSRTGILASSPLHF
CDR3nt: TGTGCCAGCAGTCGTACAGGGATTTTAGCAAGTTCACCCCTCCACTTT

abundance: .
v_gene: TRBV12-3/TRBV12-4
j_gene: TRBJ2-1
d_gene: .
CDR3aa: CASSLGQGLQNEQFF
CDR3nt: TGTGCCAGCAGTTTGGGGCAGGGATTACAGAATGAGCAGTTCTTC

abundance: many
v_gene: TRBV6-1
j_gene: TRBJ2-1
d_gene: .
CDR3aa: CASSENPHSAEFF
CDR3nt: TGTGCCAGCAGTGAAAACCCCCACAGCGCTGAGTTCTTC

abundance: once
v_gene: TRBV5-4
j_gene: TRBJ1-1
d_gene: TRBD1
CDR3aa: CTSSLGTGGSTEAFF
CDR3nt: TGTACCAGTAGCCTGGGTACAGGGGGAAGCACTGAAGCTTTCTTT

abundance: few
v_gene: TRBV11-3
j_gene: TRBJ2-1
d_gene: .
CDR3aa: CASSSLVGLYNEQLF
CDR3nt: TGTGCCAGCAGCTCATTAGTGGGTCTGTACAATGAGCAGCTCTTC

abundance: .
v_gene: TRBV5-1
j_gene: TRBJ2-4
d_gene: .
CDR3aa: CASSLDYSRGNIQYF
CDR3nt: TGCGCCAGCAGCTTGGATTACAGCCGGGGTAACATTCAGTACTTC

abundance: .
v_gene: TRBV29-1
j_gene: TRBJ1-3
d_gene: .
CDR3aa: CSVVFGNTIYF
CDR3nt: TGCAGTGTTGTATTTGGAAACACCATATATTTT

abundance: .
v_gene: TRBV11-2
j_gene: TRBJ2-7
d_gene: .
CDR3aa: CTSSESVNEQYF
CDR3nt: TGTACCAGCAGCGAGTCCGTGAACGAGCAGTACTTC

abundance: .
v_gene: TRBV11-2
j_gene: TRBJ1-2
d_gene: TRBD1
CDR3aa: CAISLEGARDYTF
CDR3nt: TGTGCCATCAGCTTAGAGGGGGCGCGAGACTACACCTTC

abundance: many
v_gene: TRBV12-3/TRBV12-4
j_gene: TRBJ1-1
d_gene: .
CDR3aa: CASSFGRVSTEAFF
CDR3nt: TGTGCCAGCAGTTTCGGCAGGGTGAGCACTGAAGCTTTCTTT

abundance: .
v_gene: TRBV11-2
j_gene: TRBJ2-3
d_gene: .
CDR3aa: CASRLSDSPDTQYF
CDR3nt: TGTGCCAGCCGCTTATCCGACAGCCCAGATACGCAGTATTTT

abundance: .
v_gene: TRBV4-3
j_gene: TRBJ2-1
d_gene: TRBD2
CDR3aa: CTSSLLGGSGIWSEQFF
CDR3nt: TGCACCAGCAGCTTACTAGGGGGTAGCGGGATTTGGAGTGAGCAGTTCTTC

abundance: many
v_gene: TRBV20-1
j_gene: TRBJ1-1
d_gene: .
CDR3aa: CSARPLTGNTEAFF
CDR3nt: TGCAGTGCTAGACCCCTAACGGGGAACACTGAAGCTTTCTTT

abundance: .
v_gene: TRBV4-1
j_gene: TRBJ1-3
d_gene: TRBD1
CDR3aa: CAGSQPTGALGNTIYF
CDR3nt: TGCGCCGGCAGCCAGCCTACAGGGGCACTTGGAAACACCATATATTTT

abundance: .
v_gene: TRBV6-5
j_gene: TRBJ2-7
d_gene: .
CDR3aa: CATSYPKLGRSKEQYF
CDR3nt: TGTGCCACCAGTTACCCAAAATTAGGGAGATCTAAGGAGCAGTACTTC

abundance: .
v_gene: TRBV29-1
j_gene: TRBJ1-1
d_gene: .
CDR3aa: CSIEVSGTNTEAFF
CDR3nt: TGCAGCATTGAAGTAAGTGGGACGAACACCGAAGCTTTCTTT

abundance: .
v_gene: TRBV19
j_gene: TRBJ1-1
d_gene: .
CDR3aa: CASSARGGNTEAFF
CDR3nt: TGTGCCAGTAGTGCCCGAGGGGGGAACACTGAAGCTTTCTTT

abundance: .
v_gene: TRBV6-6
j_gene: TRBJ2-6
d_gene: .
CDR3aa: CASTSKTATEVNVLTF
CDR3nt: TGTGCCAGCACCTCTAAGACGGCTACTGAGGTCAACGTCCTGACTTTC

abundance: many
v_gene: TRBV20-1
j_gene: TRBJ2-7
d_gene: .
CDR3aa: CSARVPGGGEQYF
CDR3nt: TGCAGTGCTAGAGTACCAGGCGGAGGCGAGCAGTACTTC

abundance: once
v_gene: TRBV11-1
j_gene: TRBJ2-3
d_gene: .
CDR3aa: CVSSLTADTQYF
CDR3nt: TGTGTCAGCAGTCTAACAGCAGATACGCAGTATTTT

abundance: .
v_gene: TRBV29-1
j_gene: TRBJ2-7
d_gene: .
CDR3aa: CSVRDTSYEQYF
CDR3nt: TGCAGCGTCCGGGACACTTCCTACGAGCAGTACTTC

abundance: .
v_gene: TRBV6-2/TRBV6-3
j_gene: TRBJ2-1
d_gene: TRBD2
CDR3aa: CASNIAGVLSYNEQFF
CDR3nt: TGTGCCAGCAATATAGCGGGAGTTTTATCCTACAATGAGCAGTTCTTC

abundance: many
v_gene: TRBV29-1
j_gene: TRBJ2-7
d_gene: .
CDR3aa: CSAGGTADYEQYF
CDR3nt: TGCAGCGCCGGAGGGACAGCGGACTACGAGCAGTACTTC

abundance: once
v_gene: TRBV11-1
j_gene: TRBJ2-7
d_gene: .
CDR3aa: CASSLESTGTRDQYF
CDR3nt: TGTGCCAGCAGCTTAGAGTCCACCGGGACCCGGGACCAATACTTC